This TCR beta chain was identified during a study of beta chain features in type 1 diabetes. About the study: Sorted cells from all samples, numbering about 98 million, were examined.

This clone was observed a few times. Its target is not known. Study-wide results and limits: Researchers reported that naive, central memory and Treg TCRB repertoires appeared more similar in patients than in healthy donors.

Of the isolated RNA, all was reverse transcribed, and so the sequenced material was expressed TCRB transcripts. Profiled with immunoSEQ multiplex PCR; TCRdb holds only in-frame clones, not every one. The sample lists 450,000 to 550,000 clones, approximately 28% occurring once. Germline V gene sequence: CDR1 SGHRS, CDR2 YFSETQ. CDR3 length: 16 residues. With 6 bases clipped from V and 1 base from J, the junction kept 9 bases outside the gene matches. Specimen: naive CD4+ T cells from blood. The V gene is TRBV5-1, the J gene TRBJ2-1, with 8 bases identical to TRBD2. The source is a man aged 18 to 29 in good health. The CDR3 here is CASTLVAGGSYNEQFF. CDR3 coding DNA: TGCGCCAGCACCCTTGTGGCGGGAGGATCCTACAATGAGCAGTTCTTC.